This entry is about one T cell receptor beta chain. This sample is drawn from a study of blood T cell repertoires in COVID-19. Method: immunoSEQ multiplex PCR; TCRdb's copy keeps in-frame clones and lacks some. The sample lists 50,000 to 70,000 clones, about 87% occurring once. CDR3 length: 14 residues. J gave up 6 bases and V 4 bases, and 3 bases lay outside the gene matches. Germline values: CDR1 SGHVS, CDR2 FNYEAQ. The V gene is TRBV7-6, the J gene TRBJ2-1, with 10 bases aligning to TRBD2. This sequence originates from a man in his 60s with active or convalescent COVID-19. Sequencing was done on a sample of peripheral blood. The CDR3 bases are TGTGCCAGCAGCTCCGGGACTAGCGCCAATGAGCAGTTCTTC. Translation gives CASSSGTSANEQFF.